Detailed here is one T cell receptor (beta chain). The antigen remains unidentified. The assay was immunoSEQ multiplex PCR, and TCRdb's table has in-frame clones only and misses some. Here the sample spans under 150,000 clones, 88% being singletons. These data come from a study of T cell responses to AZD1222 COVID-19 vaccine. Study-wide points: The CD4 TCRs associated with vaccination extended across spike and predominated at 160-218 and 743-854. A rise in Spike-specific TCR breadth and depth followed two AZD1222 doses.

After removal of 4 bases from V and 5 bases from J, the junction contained 7 bases not matched to a gene. Germline V CDR1 and CDR2: LGHDT, YNNKEL (reference sequence). This CDR3 has 15 residues. This receptor was obtained from an adult who received the AZD1222 COVID-19 vaccine. The rearrangement uses TRBV3-1 (or the pseudogene TRBV3-2) and TRBJ1-5; TRBD1 agrees at 8 bases. The sequencing used peripheral blood, collected 28 days after the second AZD1222 dose. The CDR3, as DNA: TGTGCCAGCAGCCGAGGACAGGGATTTGATCAGCCCCAGCATTTT. The encoded protein is CASSRGQGFDQPQHF.